This T cell receptor (beta chain) was observed in a study of blood T cell repertoires in COVID-19. For the study at large: Nucleic acid was either cDNA or gDNA, and it came from T cells, B-cell-depleted T cells, or PBMCs.

As handled by the study authors: From reference gene primer amplification, estimates of nucleated cell counts were derived. Profiled with immunoSEQ multiplex PCR; TCRdb holds only in-frame clones, not every one. V and J calls and clone size follow that table, whereas D and trimming were derived from the DNA. The profile shows roughly 320,000 clones, around 90% of them singletons. The V end was cut by 6 bases, the J end by 0 bases, with 11 bases between. Germline CDR1 and CDR2: MNHEY and SVGAGI. This CDR3 spans 14 amino acids. In Seattle, patients joined the study during active infection and were tracked longitudinally.

The sequencing sample was made of peripheral blood. This receptor was taken from a woman between 50 and 59 years old with COVID-19, enrolled during active disease. V gene TRBV6-5 combines with J gene TRBJ1-1; TRBD1 might be the D (5 bases). This CDR3 is CASSWGGVNTEAFF. In DNA form, the CDR3 reads TGTGCCAGCAGCTGGGGAGGGGTGAACACTGAAGCTTTCTTT.